The table lists the clone carrying this TCR beta chain with a few counts. Antigen: not known. The sample comes from a study of vaccination and CD4 T cells after COVID-19. At the level of the study: Culture controls were given either a CEFX pool, an HIV-1 Nef pool, or no peptide.

Researchers used the Oncomine TCR Beta short-read assay to sequence DNA from cultured CD4+ T cells. The genomic DNA was obtained from cultured CD4+ T cells by extraction with the QIAamp micro DNA kit. TCRdb used MiXCR to reprocess the PCR reads, holding one entry per CDR3 protein. The top ten clones hold approximately 9.4% of a sample with 20,000 to 25,000 distinct CDR3 sequences, 40% to 50% of them seen once. With 0 bases removed from V and 4 bases from J, the gap between germline ends came to 9 bases. In germline, CDR1 is SGHTA, CDR2 FQGNSA. This CDR3 is 14 amino acids long. The treatment was: approximately nine-day PBMC culture with coronavirus spike peptide pools or control peptides (ViraFEST assay). TCR sequencing followed the expansion of antigen-specific T cells with peptide pools in ViraFEST.

The rearrangement uses TRBV7-2 and TRBJ2-5, with TRBD1 as a possible D gene (7 bases). The TCR originated in a human donor who had recovered from COVID-19. The material sequenced was CD4+ T cells from blood, cultured in vitro. CDR3 protein: CASSLAEGAETQYF. Here the CDR3 DNA reads TGTGCCAGCAGCTTAGCGGAGGGGGCAGAGACCCAGTACTTC.